This T cell receptor beta chain was profiled in a study of blood T cell repertoires in COVID-19. Study context: Samples of COVID-19 (acute and convalescent) were obtained from the United States, Italy and Spain.

V was clipped by 4 bases and J by 3 bases, with 12 bases between them. In germline, CDR1 is SGHVS, CDR2 FNYEAQ. The CDR3 spans 14 residues. Authors' data handling: How many nucleated cells were present was estimated from reference gene primer amplification. TCRdb keeps only in-frame clones here, not all; method: immunoSEQ multiplex PCR. V and J calls and clone size are copied from that table; D and trimming were computed from the DNA. This sample has a few hundred thousand clones, with 80% to 90% found just once. The V call is TRBV7-6, the J call TRBJ2-5; possibly TRBD2 for D (6 bases). The sequence came from a woman of 80 years or more with active or convalescent COVID-19. Sequences were obtained from peripheral blood. The CDR3 loop is CASSYTGSEETQYF. CDR3 bases: TGTGCCAGCAGCTATACCGGGAGCGAAGAGACCCAGTACTTC.